This T cell receptor (beta chain) was identified during a study of blood T cell repertoires in COVID-19. In the study overall: Whether acute or convalescent, the COVID-19 samples came from the United States, Italy and Spain. In each case, the material was cDNA or gDNA derived from T cells, B-cell-depleted T cells, or PBMCs.

Authors' processing steps: Amplification of reference gene primers was used by the study to estimate nucleated cell counts. Data came from immunoSEQ multiplex PCR; TCRdb stores just in-frame clones and leaves some out. V, J and clone size are taken as reported in that table, and D and trimming were inferred from the DNA itself. Found here are hundreds of thousands of clones, 70% to 90% of them singletons; the top ten hold approximately 12%. Enrolled during active infection, Seattle patients were then followed longitudinally. CDR3 length equals 13 residues. V lost 3 bases and J lost 2, with 10 bases in between. The germline gives CDR1 SQVTM, CDR2 ANQGSEA.

Sequencing input: peripheral blood. The clonotype originates from a woman aged 45 to 65 with COVID-19, enrolled during active disease. The chain employs TRBV29-1 and TRBJ1-1; weak D call: TRBD1 (6 bases). This chain's CDR3 is CSVEGGHNTEAFF. DNA for the CDR3: TGCAGCGTTGAGGGGGGGCATAACACTGAAGCTTTCTTT.